These T cell receptor beta chains were read from a single sample in a study of cytomegalovirus exposure and HLA in healthy donors. Sequencing used immunoSEQ multiplex PCR; TCRdb keeps in-frame clones, though not all of them. The sample includes 150,000 to 200,000 clones, around 70% of them seen just once. The sample consisted of PBMCs. All receptors derive from a male donor in good health and CMV-seronegative. Each CDR3 is given with its conserved first and last residue. The D gene is left open where the match is weak. Rows give clone size only sometimes, using once, few, many, or a class for an expanded clone.

>once|TRBJ2-1|TRBD2|TRBV10-3
CAISEDSSGWKFF
TGTGCCATCAGTGAGGATTCTAGCGGCTGGAAGTTCTTC
>.|TRBJ1-4|TRBD1|TRBV7-9
CASSEGQGAEKLFF
TGTGCCAGCAGCGAGGGACAGGGGGCTGAAAAACTGTTTTTT
>.|TRBJ1-5|.|TRBV27
CASSLGMGGSWPQHF
.
>.|TRBJ2-2|.|TRBV5-4
CASSSQGLNTGELFF
TGTGCCAGCAGCTCTCAGGGGCTGAACACCGGGGAGCTGTTTTTT
>.|TRBJ1-6|.|TRBV11-2
CASSLGFLNSPLHF
TGTGCCAGCAGCTTAGGTTTCCTGAATTCACCCCTCCACTTT
>.|TRBJ1-1|TRBD1|TRBV5-1
CASSMGQSISEAFF
TGCGCCAGCAGTATGGGACAGTCCATCTCTGAAGCTTTCTTT
>.|TRBJ1-5|.|TRBV21-1
CASSQLGRGKVSNQPQHF
TGTGCCAGCAGCCAACTTGGCAGGGGAAAAGTGAGCAATCAGCCCCAGCATTTT
>.|TRBJ1-1|.|TRBV7-9
CASSSTRGETEAFF
TGTGCCAGCAGCTCAACGCGGGGAGAAACTGAAGCTTTCTTT
>.|TRBJ1-5|TRBD1|TRBV15
CATSRVPGQGSNQPQHF
TGTGCCACCAGCAGAGTTCCCGGACAGGGAAGCAATCAGCCCCAGCATTTT
>.|TRBJ2-7|.|TRBV6-5
CASSARGTYEQYF
TGTGCCAGCAGTGCCAGGGGCACCTACGAGCAGTACTTC
>.|TRBJ2-7|.|TRBV6-1
CASSADRNSYEQYF
TGTGCCAGCAGTGCGGACAGAAACTCCTACGAGCAGTACTTC